The next 14 T cell receptor beta chains were all read from a single sample in a study of cytomegalovirus exposure and HLA in healthy donors. In the PCR, 60 Vbeta and 13 Jbeta primers were used. Sequenced by immunoSEQ multiplex PCR; TCRdb stores in-frame clones only, minus some. In the table there are about 160,000 clones, 75% to 80% of which are singletons. Sequenced input: PBMCs. These receptor sequences come from a woman in her fifties or sixties in good health and CMV-seropositive.

This clone has only one observation. The rearrangement links TRBV5-4 to TRBJ2-1; D is possibly TRBD1 (5 bases). Germline assignment: CDR1 SGHNT and CDR2 YYREEE (reference sequence). The V end was cut by 4 bases, the J end by 3 bases, with 11 bases between. This CDR3 region has 14 residues. CDR3 protein: CASSPGPDYNEQFF. The CDR3 bases are TGTGCCAGCAGCCCAGGGCCCGACTACAATGAGCAGTTCTTC.

The genes are TRBV27 and TRBJ2-1, with D maybe TRBD2 (7 bases). Germline loops: CDR1 MNHEY, CDR2 SMNVEV (reference sequence). The CDR3 sequence is 15 residues long. V dropped 0 bases and J dropped 3 bases, with 9 bases sitting between them. CDR3 region: CASSLSRGGYNEQFF. DNA of the CDR3: TGTGCCAGCAGTTTATCGAGGGGGGGCTACAATGAGCAGTTCTTC.

V is TRBV19 and J is TRBJ2-7; 8 bases match TRBD1. Trimming cost V 5 bases and J 5 bases; bases outside gene matches: 5. Looked up from germline, CDR1 is LNHDA and CDR2 is SQIVND (reference sequence). This CDR3 comprises 13 residues. The CDR3 sequence is CASSLDRDNEQYF. CDR3 coding DNA: TGTGCCAGTAGTCTGGACAGGGACAACGAGCAGTACTTC.

A remark on this clone: The same CDR3 also results from other DNA sequences found in this sample. The CDR3 region has the DNA TGTGCCAGCAGTTTACGGACTGAAGCTTTCTTT. Its protein is CASSLRTEAFF. This chain joins TRBV28 and TRBJ1-1; D is undetermined. CDR1 is MDHEN and CDR2 is SYDVKM in the germline V gene. The CDR3 runs 11 residues. V gave up 2 bases and J gave up 5 bases, with 3 bases separating them.

V is TRBV5-4 and J is TRBJ1-2; weak D call: TRBD1 (6 bases). The CDR3 extends over 13 amino acids. V lost 0 bases and J 7 bases, leaving 10 bases between the germline ends. Germline loops: CDR1 SGHNT, CDR2 YYREEE (reference sequence). CDR3 region: CASSLAGAVGYTF. CDR3 nucleotides: TGTGCCAGCAGCTTGGCAGGGGCTGTTGGCTACACCTTC.

The V gene is TRBV28, the J gene TRBJ2-7; TRBD1 agrees at 7 bases. Germline V CDR1 and CDR2: MDHEN, SYDVKM. The CDR3 is 14 residues long. With V trimmed by 4 bases and J by 7 bases, 10 bases remained unmatched. The CDR3 region is CASSSGQVTKEQYF. As DNA, the CDR3 is TGTGCCAGCAGTTCCGGACAGGTAACTAAGGAGCAGTACTTC.

J is TRBJ1-5 and V is TRBV7-2; TRBD1 is a possible D gene (6 bases). The V end lost 6 bases, the J end lost 4 bases, and 13 bases lay between the germline ends. The CDR3 length is 14 residues. Germline V gene lookup returns CDR1 SGHTA and CDR2 FQGNSA. CDR3 in DNA: TGTGCCAGCAGTTGGGGGGGCGATAATCAGCCCCAGCATTTT. Translated: CASSWGGDNQPQHF.

Comments on this clone: The sample holds other DNA sequences that translate to the same CDR3. This sequence joins TRBV7-9 and TRBJ1-1, with D uncertain. V was cut by 4 bases and J by 7 bases, with 7 bases left in between. CDR3 length equals 11 residues. CDR1 is SEHNR, CDR2 FQNEAQ, per germline (reference sequence). CDR3 DNA sequence: TGTGCCAGCAGCTCGGGGATTGAAGCTTTCTTT. Its protein product is CASSSGIEAFF.

The chain links TRBV6-5 to TRBJ1-2; TRBD1 might be the D (6 bases). V lost 8 bases and J 5 bases, leaving 18 bases between the germline ends. CDR1 and CDR2 (germline): MNHEY, SVGAGI. The CDR3 runs to 14 residues. The CDR3: CASADRTPPYGYTF. DNA for the CDR3: TGTGCCAGCGCAGACAGGACTCCACCTTATGGCTACACCTTC.

V gene TRBV19 combines with J gene TRBJ1-2; 9 bases are a match to TRBD1. This CDR3 has 14 residues. Germline loops: CDR1 LNHDA, CDR2 SQIVND (reference sequence). J gave up 8 bases and V 6 bases, and 10 bases lay outside the gene matches. The CDR3 reads CASRFSGDRDGYTF. In DNA, the CDR3 is TGTGCCAGTAGATTCTCTGGGGACAGGGACGGCTACACCTTC.

The chain couples TRBV4-1 to TRBJ1-2, with 11 bases identical to TRBD1. CDR1 and CDR2 from the germline V gene are MGHRA and YSYEKL. With 1 base clipped from V and 5 bases from J, the junction kept 6 bases outside the gene matches. This CDR3 has 16 amino acids. CDR3: CASSQGPGTGGYGYTF. The DNA for the CDR3 is TGCGCCAGCAGCCAAGGTCCCGGGACAGGGGGGTATGGCTACACCTTC.

This clone is a singleton in its sample. This chain uses TRBV11-2 with TRBJ2-3; the match to TRBD2 covers 7 bases. Germline CDR1 is SGHAT and CDR2 is FQNNGV. The junction had 8 bases not matched to a gene; V was cut back by 1 base and J by 13 bases. The length of the CDR3 is 13 residues. The CDR3 sequence: CASSLGLAEVKYF. The CDR3 DNA is TGTGCCAGCAGCTTAGGGCTAGCGGAAGTTAAGTATTTT.

J is TRBJ2-7 and V is TRBV5-1, with 8 bases matching TRBD2. CDR1 and CDR2 (germline): SGHRS, YFSETQ. This CDR3 is built from 15 residues. V dropped 0 bases and J dropped 4; count of bases not matched to a gene: 6. CDR3 residues: CASSLVSGGPYEQYF. Written as DNA, the CDR3 is TGCGCCAGCAGCTTGGTTTCGGGGGGGCCTTACGAGCAGTACTTC.

The chain links TRBV7-2 to TRBJ2-1, with 8 bases that match TRBD2. CDR1 is SGHTA, CDR2 FQGNSA, per germline. V was clipped by 11 bases and J by 9 bases; unmatched bases: 12. The CDR3 is made up of 13 amino acids. CDR3 coding DNA: TGTGCCTGCAATTACGGGGGGGGAAGTGAGCAGTTCTTC. It is translated as CACNYGGGSEQFF.